This T cell receptor (beta chain) emerged from a study of blood T cell repertoires in COVID-19. On the study more broadly: PBMCs, B-cell-depleted T cells, or T cells provided the cDNA or gDNA that made up the material.

The V and J ends lost 2 bases and 4 bases, in that order; junction bases with no gene match: 4. The V gene's germline CDR1 is WNHNN and CDR2 SYGVQD (reference sequence). The CDR3 loop spans 15 amino acids. This table comes from immunoSEQ multiplex PCR, and its TCRdb copy is limited to in-frame clones, with some not included. The sample shows some 290,000 clones, 90% of them seen only once. This sequence was found in a woman aged 40-49 years with COVID-19, enrolled during active disease. V usage is TRBV10-1 and J usage is TRBJ2-1; 8 bases are shared with TRBD2. The sample was peripheral blood. CDR3 sequence: CASSEPAGAYNEQFF. The DNA for the CDR3 is TGCGCCAGCAGTGAGCCAGCGGGGGCTTACAATGAGCAGTTCTTC.